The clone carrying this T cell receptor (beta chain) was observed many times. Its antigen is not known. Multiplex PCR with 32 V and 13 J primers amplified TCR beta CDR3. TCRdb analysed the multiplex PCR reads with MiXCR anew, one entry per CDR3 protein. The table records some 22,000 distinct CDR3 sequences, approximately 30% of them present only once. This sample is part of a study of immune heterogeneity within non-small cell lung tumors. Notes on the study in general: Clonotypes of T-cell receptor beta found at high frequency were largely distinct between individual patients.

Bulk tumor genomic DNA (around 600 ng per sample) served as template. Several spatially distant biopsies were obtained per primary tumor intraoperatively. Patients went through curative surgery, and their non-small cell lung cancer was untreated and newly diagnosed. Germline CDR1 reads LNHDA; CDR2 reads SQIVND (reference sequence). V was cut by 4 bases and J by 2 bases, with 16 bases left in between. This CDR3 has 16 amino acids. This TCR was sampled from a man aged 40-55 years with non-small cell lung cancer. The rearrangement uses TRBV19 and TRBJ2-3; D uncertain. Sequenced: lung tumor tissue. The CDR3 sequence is CASSRQPPYDTDTQYF. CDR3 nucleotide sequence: TGTGCCAGTAGTAGGCAGCCTCCTTATGACACAGATACGCAGTATTTT. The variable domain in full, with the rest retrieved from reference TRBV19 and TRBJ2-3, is DGGITQSPKYLFRKEGQNVTLSCEQNLNHDAMYWYRQDPGQGLRLIYYSQIVNDFQKGDIAEGYSVSREKKESFPLTVTSAQKNPTAFYLCASSRQPPYDTDTQYFGPGTRLTVL.